This T cell receptor beta chain was recovered during a study of blood T cell repertoires in COVID-19. About the research overall: Donors in the United States, Italy and Spain gave samples during acute or convalescent COVID-19. Sources were T cells, B-cell-depleted T cells, or PBMCs; the material itself was cDNA or gDNA.

Germline CDR1 reads SGHRS; CDR2 reads YFSETQ. CDR3 length: 15 amino acids. V gave up 4 bases and J gave up 6 bases; unmatched junction bases: 8. In the authors' workflow: Nucleated cell counts were estimated from reference gene primer amplification. This table comes from immunoSEQ multiplex PCR, and its TCRdb copy is limited to in-frame clones, with some not included. Clonal size and the V and J genes are those of that table, whereas D and trimming came from the DNA. The table lists 100,000 to 150,000 clones, more than 70% of them singletons. What was sequenced was peripheral blood. The sequence came from a human donor in a cohort sampled during active COVID-19. This chain links TRBV5-1 with TRBJ2-3, with 10 positions matching TRBD2. For the CDR3, the DNA is TGCGCCAGCAGCCTGAGCGGGAGGGTCGAGGATACGCAGTATTTT. Translation gives CASSLSGRVEDTQYF.